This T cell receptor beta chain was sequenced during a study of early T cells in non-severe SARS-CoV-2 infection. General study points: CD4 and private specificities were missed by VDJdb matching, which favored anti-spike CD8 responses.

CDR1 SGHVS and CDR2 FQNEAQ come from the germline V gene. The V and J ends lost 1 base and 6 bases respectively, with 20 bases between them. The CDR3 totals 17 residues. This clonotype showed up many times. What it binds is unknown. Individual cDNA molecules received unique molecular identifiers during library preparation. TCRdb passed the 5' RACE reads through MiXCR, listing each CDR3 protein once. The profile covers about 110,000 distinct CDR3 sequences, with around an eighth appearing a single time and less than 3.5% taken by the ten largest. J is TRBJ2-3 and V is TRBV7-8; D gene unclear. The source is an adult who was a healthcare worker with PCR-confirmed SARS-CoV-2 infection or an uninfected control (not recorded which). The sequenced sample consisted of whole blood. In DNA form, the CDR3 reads TGTGCCAGCAGCTTAGGACCCGCCCCCCACCCGAACGATACGCAGTATTTT. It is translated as CASSLGPAPHPNDTQYF.